The T cell receptor (beta chain) under discussion was sequenced for a study of T-cell memory formation after mild COVID-19. TCRdb processed the 5' RACE reads anew with MiXCR; each CDR3 protein has one entry. The sample holds about 340,000 distinct CDR3 sequences; roughly 13% are singletons and the top ten take over 20%. Germline V lookup: CDR1 MGHRA, CDR2 YSYEKL. The CDR3 is 18 amino acids. J was trimmed by 4 bases and V by 0 bases; bases with no gene match: 10. The sequenced sample was PBMCs or a T cell subset sorted from them (not recorded which). The clonotype comes from a man aged 18 to 30 who had mild COVID-19 (a few samples of this study predate the infection). Cell type and time point are not known. This chain links TRBV4-1 with TRBJ2-1; TRBD2 agrees at 9 bases. Here the CDR3 reads CASSQDAATSGLYNEQFF. In nucleotides, the CDR3 is TGCGCCAGCAGCCAAGATGCTGCGACTAGCGGACTATACAATGAGCAGTTCTTC.